This T cell receptor beta chain was identified in a study of cytomegalovirus exposure and HLA in healthy donors. CDR1 is MNHEY and CDR2 is SMNVEV in the germline V gene (reference sequence). V lost 8 bases and J 9 bases, leaving 17 bases between the germline ends. This CDR3 contains 13 residues. Study conclusions and caveats: Later analysis associated a missense DCLRE1C variant with TCR beta V- and J-gene trimming.

The PCR contained 60 Vbeta and 13 Jbeta primers. TCRdb keeps only in-frame clones here, not all; method: immunoSEQ multiplex PCR. The repertoire consists of tens of thousands of clones, with around 78% occurring once and the leading ten covering 4.6%. With respect to this clone: Its antigen remains unknown.

The sequence derives from a woman between 35 and 50 years old in good health and CMV-seropositive. Sample: PBMCs. The chain has TRBV27 and TRBJ2-1, with D possibly TRBD1 on 8 matching bases. The CDR3 sequence is CASGGDRLFEQFF. The CDR3 DNA reads as TGTGCCAGCGGGGGGGACAGGTTATTTGAGCAGTTCTTC.